This T cell receptor beta chain was captured by sequencing in a study of blood T cell repertoires in COVID-19. In the source study's methods: For nucleated cells, counts were estimated from reference gene primer amplification. TCRdb's table, derived via immunoSEQ multiplex PCR, lists solely in-frame clones and lacks some. V and J calls and clone size are those listed in that table; D and trimming were worked out from the DNA. The sample contains hundreds of thousands of clones, nearly 90% of which appear only once. CDR1 and CDR2 from the germline V gene are KGHSH and LQKENI. V dropped 4 bases and J dropped 2 bases, with 8 bases sitting between them. The CDR3 sequence is 13 residues long.

The chain uses TRBV18 and TRBJ1-1; D remains ambiguous. Sequenced input: peripheral blood. The receptor's source is a man younger than 35 with active or convalescent COVID-19. The CDR3 sequence is CASSLHQNTEAFF. As DNA, the CDR3 is TGTGCCAGCTCACTACACCAAAACACTGAAGCTTTCTTT.